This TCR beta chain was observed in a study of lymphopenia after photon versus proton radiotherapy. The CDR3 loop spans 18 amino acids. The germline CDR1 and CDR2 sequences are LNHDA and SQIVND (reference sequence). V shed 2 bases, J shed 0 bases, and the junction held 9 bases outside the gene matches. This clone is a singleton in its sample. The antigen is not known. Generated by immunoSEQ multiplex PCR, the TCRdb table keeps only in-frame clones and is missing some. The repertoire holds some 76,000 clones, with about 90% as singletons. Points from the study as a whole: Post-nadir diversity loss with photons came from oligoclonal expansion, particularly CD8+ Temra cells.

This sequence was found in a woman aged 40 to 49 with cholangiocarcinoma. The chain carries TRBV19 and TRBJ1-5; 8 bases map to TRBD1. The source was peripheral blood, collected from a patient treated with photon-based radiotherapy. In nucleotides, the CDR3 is TGTGCCAGTAGTATAATCACAGGGGGATCGTATAGCAATCAGCCCCAGCATTTT. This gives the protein CASSIITGGSYSNQPQHF.